This TCR beta chain was captured in a study of cytomegalovirus exposure and HLA in healthy donors. Regarding the study as a whole: According to an earlier analysis, most TCR beta V segments yielded productive rearrangements about 87% or about 30% of the time. Association of a missense DCLRE1C variant with TCR beta V- and J-gene trimming was reported in a later analysis.

Comments on this clone: Its cognate antigen is unknown.

PCR was performed using 60 Vbeta and 13 Jbeta primers. Data came from immunoSEQ multiplex PCR; TCRdb stores just in-frame clones and leaves some out. The sample spans around 110,000 clones; the ten largest clones claim roughly 6.6%. Per germline, CDR1 LNHNV and CDR2 YYDKDF (reference sequence). V was cut by 3 bases and J by 6 bases, with 15 bases left in between. This CDR3 contains 14 residues. The receptor was derived from a man in his forties in good health and CMV-seropositive. V is TRBV15 and J is TRBJ2-7, with TRBD1 as a possible D gene (6 bases). Material for sequencing was PBMCs. CDR3 nucleotides: TGTGCCACCAGCAGCGGACAGACCTTTAGCGAGCAGTACTTC. This sequence encodes CATSSGQTFSEQYF.